This T cell receptor beta chain was profiled in a study of T cell changes during pregnancy in multiple sclerosis. TCRdb's copy holds only in-frame clones and misses some; the assay was immunoSEQ multiplex PCR. Of around 26,000 clones listed, approximately 90% are singletons. The CDR3 is 13 amino acids. Trimming took 5 bases from V and 7 from J; bases not matched to a gene: 7. Germline values: CDR1 SGHTA, CDR2 FQGNSA. The sample was CD4+ T cells from peripheral blood mononuclear cells, taken in the first trimester of pregnancy. The source is a female donor in good health, enrolled as a control in a pregnancy study. The chain links TRBV7-2 to TRBJ1-1, with TRBD1 matching 7 bases. This chain's CDR3 is CASSKQGFGEAFF. The CDR3 nucleotides read TGTGCCAGCAGCAAACAGGGGTTCGGTGAAGCTTTCTTT.